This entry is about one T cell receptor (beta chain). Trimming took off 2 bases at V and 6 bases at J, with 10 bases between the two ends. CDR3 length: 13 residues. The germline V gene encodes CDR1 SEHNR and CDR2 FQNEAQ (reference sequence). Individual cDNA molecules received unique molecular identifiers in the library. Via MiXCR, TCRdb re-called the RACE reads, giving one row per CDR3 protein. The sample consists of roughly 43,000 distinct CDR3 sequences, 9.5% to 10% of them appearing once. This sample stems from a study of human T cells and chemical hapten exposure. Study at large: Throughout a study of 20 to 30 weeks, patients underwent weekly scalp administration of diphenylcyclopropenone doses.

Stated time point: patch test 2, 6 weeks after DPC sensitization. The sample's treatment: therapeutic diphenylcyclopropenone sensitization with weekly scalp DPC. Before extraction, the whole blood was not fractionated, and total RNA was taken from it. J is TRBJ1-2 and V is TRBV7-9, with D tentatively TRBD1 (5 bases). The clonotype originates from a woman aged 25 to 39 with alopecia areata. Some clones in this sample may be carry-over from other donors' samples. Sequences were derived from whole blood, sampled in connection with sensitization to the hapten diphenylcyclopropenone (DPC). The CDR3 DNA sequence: TGTGCCAGCAGCTTAACGGGGCCGAATGGCTACACCTTC. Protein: CASSLTGPNGYTF.